This T cell receptor (beta chain) comes out of a study of response to subunit inactivated influenza vaccine. Study-wide results and caveats: Authors proposed each seasonal influenza vaccination draws in few new T cells.

TCRdb fed the RT-PCR reads into MiXCR, producing one record per CDR3 protein. This table has about 650,000 distinct CDR3 sequences, 12% to 15% appearing once. Only a few counts were recorded for this clonotype. As yet, its antigen is unknown. The material sequenced was PBMCs from blood, taken around 14 days before vaccination. The clonotype comes from a man aged 50 or older who received an inactivated influenza vaccine.

CDR3 nucleotides: TGCGCCAGCAGTGTAACAGGGGAAACCGGGGAGCTGTTTTTT. This translates into CASSVTGETGELFF. The J gene is TRBJ2-2, the V gene TRBV10-1, with 7 bases identical to TRBD1. From germline, CDR1 is WNHNN and CDR2 SYGVQD (reference sequence). The CDR3 extends over 14 amino acids. With V trimmed by 4 bases and J by 5 bases, 4 bases remained unmatched.